The source of this T cell receptor (beta chain) is a study of blood T cell repertoires in COVID-19. Overall study context: The study drew acute and convalescent COVID-19 samples from the United States, Italy and Spain. The cDNA or gDNA used as material had been derived from T cells, B-cell-depleted T cells, or PBMCs.

The CDR3 covers 13 residues. After removal of 3 bases from V and 2 bases from J, the junction contained 0 bases not matched to a gene. CDR1 and CDR2 (germline): GTSNPN, SVGIG (reference sequence). As handled by the study authors: Reference gene primer amplification gave nucleated cell count estimates. Measured with immunoSEQ multiplex PCR; TCRdb has only the in-frame clones, and not every one. Clone size and V and J calls were adopted from that table, with D and trimming inferred from the DNA. The profile shows about 320,000 clones, about four fifths of them singletons. The receptor was isolated from a woman between 45 and 60 years old with acute or convalescent COVID-19. The sample consisted of peripheral blood. The chain uses TRBV30 and TRBJ1-2; 10 bases agree with TRBD1. The CDR3 protein is CAWRGQGNYGYTF. In DNA, the CDR3 is TGTGCCTGGAGGGGACAGGGGAACTATGGCTACACCTTC.